This paragraph reports one T cell receptor beta chain. The CDR3 consists of 16 residues. Trimming stripped 3 bases from V and 8 bases from J, with 19 bases between. Germline V CDR1 and CDR2: SGHTA, FQGNSA. These data are taken from a study of T-cell reconstitution after alpha-beta-depleted transplantation in children. It was with unique molecular identifiers that the TCRbeta library was prepared. TCRdb re-called the PCR reads with MiXCR, one entry per CDR3 protein. This sample has about 500,000 distinct CDR3 sequences, with about 33% found just once. The source was PBMCs from the stem cell graft donor, collected from the stem cell graft. This receptor was identified in a human donor who donated a stem cell graft to a child with aplastic anemia. The chain has TRBV7-2 and TRBJ1-4; the D gene is possibly TRBD1 (5 bases). The CDR3: CASSFRQIRMGEKLFF. The CDR3 DNA is TGTGCCAGCAGCTTCCGACAGATTAGGATGGGAGAAAAACTGTTTTTT. Full variable domain (missing parts from reference TRBV7-2 and TRBJ1-4): GAGVSQSPSNKVTEKGKDVELRCDPISGHTALYWYRQSLGQGLEFLIYFQGNSAPDKSGLPSDRFSAERTGGSVSTLTIQRTQQEDSAVYLCASSFRQIRMGEKLFFGSGTQLSVL.